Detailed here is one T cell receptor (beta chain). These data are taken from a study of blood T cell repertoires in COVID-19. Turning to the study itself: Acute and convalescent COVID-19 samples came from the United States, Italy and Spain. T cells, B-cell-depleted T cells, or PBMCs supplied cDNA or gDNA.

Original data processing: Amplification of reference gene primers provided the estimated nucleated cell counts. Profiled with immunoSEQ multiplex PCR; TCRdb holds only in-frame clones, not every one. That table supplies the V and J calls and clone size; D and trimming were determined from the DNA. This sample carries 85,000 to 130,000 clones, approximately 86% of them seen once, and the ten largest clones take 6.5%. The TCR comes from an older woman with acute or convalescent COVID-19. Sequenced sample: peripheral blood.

The CDR3 DNA follows: TGTGCCAGCAGTTGGGCCTCCGAGAGTGAAAAACTGTTTTTT. Its protein is CASSWASESEKLFF. The chain recombines TRBV28 with TRBJ1-4; the D is unclear. Germline lookup yields CDR1 MDHEN and CDR2 SYDVKM. This CDR3 comprises 14 residues. V lost 4 bases and J lost 7, with 13 bases in between.